The clone carrying this T cell receptor (beta chain) was seen once. From germline, CDR1 is SGHNT and CDR2 YYREEE (reference sequence). The V end lost 4 bases, the J end lost 4 bases, and 10 bases lay between the germline ends. The CDR3 is made up of 13 amino acids. Generated by immunoSEQ multiplex PCR, the TCRdb table keeps only in-frame clones and is missing some. The table has about 2.1 million clones, roughly 95% seen once. CD8 cells regarded as naive lacked CD45RO, were positively chosen for CCR7, and omitted terminally differentiated effector memory CD45RA+ cells. Only Caucasian adults living in Nashville, Tennessee made up the donor group. The data originate from a study of shared clonotypes between healthy human individuals.

The rearrangement uses TRBV5-4 and TRBJ2-3; no definite D call. The material sequenced was naive CD8+ T cells from PBMCs. The source of this sequence is a man younger than 35 in good health. Some clones in this sample may be carry-over from other donors' samples. The CDR3 DNA is TGTGCCAGCAGCGGACCTCCCGCAGATACGCAGTATTTT. The encoded protein is CASSGPPADTQYF.